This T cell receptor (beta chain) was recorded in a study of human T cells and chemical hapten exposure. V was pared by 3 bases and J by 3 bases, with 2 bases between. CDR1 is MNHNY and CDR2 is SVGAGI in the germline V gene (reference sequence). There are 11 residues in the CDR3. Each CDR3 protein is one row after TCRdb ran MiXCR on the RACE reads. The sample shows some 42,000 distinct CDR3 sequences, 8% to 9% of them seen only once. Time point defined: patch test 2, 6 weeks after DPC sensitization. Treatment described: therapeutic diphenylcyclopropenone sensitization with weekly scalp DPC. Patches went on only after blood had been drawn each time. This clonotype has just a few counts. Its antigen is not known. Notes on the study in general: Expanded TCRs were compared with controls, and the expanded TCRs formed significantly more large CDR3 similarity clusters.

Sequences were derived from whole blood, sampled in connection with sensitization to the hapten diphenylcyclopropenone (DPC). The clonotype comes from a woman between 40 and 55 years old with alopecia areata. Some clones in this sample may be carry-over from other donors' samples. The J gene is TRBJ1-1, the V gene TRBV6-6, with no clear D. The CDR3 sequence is CASSYDTEAFF. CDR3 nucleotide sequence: TGTGCCAGCAGTTATGACACTGAAGCTTTCTTT.